This entry describes one T cell receptor beta chain. What it binds is unknown. This entry is derived from a study of T cell repertoires in cytomegalovirus infection. The overall study: It was recently identified HLA-C-restricted and well-studied HLA-B-restricted CMV epitopes that the study used. Public TCR beta signatures indicated both CMV infection and matching HLA type. Study observations and caveats: Cumulative frequency (of public TCR beta family members) identified carriers of CMV plus the relevant HLA. Within the response measured ex vivo, HLA-C-restricted CMV-specific TCR beta clonotypes were dominant.

Per germline, CDR1 MNHEY and CDR2 SMNVEV (reference sequence). This CDR3 has 13 amino acids. The ends lost 6 bases at V and 6 bases at J; junction bases unmatched: 3. In TCRdb, the reads were re-called with MiXCR into one record per CDR3 protein. The profile shows approximately 770,000 distinct CDR3 sequences, 25% to 35% of them singletons. The source was cultured CD8+ T cells from PBMCs, collected from culture after CMV antigen stimulation. The TCR originated in a human donor in good health (CMV status not recorded). Some clones in this sample may be carry-over from other donors' samples. The V gene is TRBV27, the J gene TRBJ1-5; 9 bases agree with TRBD1. The CDR3 loop reads CASRQGAGQPQHF. The DNA of the CDR3 is TGTGCCAGCAGACAGGGGGCAGGTCAGCCCCAGCATTTT.